The 6 T cell receptor beta chains below were found in one sample sequenced in a study of cytomegalovirus exposure and HLA in healthy donors (dated by TCRdb to 2016 to 2017). Receptors were amplified or captured by the immunoSEQ multiplex PCR assay. For the multiplex PCR, a mixture combining 60 forward primers for TCR Vbeta segments and 13 reverse primers for TCR Jbeta segments was used. TCRdb obtained this table from immuneACCESS and retained in-frame rearrangements with V and J assigned. These tables miss some clones; where compared with another copy, unresolved V genes account for less than half of the shortfall, and the remainder is unexplained. This sample comprises approximately 100,000 clones, about 78% of them detected only once. 12% of the sample rests with the top ten. Material: PBMCs. Every receptor here comes from a middle-aged woman in good health and CMV-seropositive.

This clone appeared a few times. This rearrangement joins TRBV6-5 to TRBJ2-6; D may be TRBD2 (5 bases). Germline assignment: CDR1 MNHEY and CDR2 SVGAGI. Trimming stripped 5 bases from V and 4 bases from J, with 12 bases between. The CDR3 is 15 amino acids. CDR3 in amino acids: CASSGSLGGANVLTF. In DNA form, the CDR3 reads TGTGCCAGCAGTGGGAGCCTCGGCGGGGCCAACGTCCTGACTTTC.

This chain uses TRBV7-2 with TRBJ1-6; a possible D gene is TRBD1 (6 bases). The CDR3 has 16 residues. Germline V gene data show CDR1 as SGHTA and CDR2 as FQGNSA. Trimming cost V 1 base and J 9 bases, with 16 bases left between them. CDR3 amino acids: CASSLGTGWSGSPLHF. The CDR3 nucleotides read TGTGCCAGCAGCTTAGGAACAGGGTGGAGTGGTTCACCCCTCCACTTT.

In DNA, the CDR3 is TGCAGCGTTGAAGATCGAACAGTGGGCTACGAGCAGTACTTC. Its protein is CSVEDRTVGYEQYF. The chain combines TRBV29-1 with TRBJ2-5, with D unclear. The J call may be wrong; the DNA end is better matched by TRBJ2-7. The germline V gene encodes CDR1 SQVTM and CDR2 ANQGSEA. CDR3 length: 14 residues.

V and J are TRBV19 and TRBJ2-3, with 16 positions matching TRBD2. The V gene's germline CDR1 is LNHDA and CDR2 SQIVND (reference sequence). This CDR3 contains 19 residues. Trimming cost V 0 bases and J 8 bases; bases outside gene matches: 11. DNA for the CDR3: TGTGCCAGTAGTATAGACGGGACTAGCGGGGGGGCCGATCGGGGTACGCAGTATTTT. Translation gives CASSIDGTSGGADRGTQYF.

V is TRBV7-8 and J is TRBJ2-7; TRBD1 is a possible D gene (5 bases). With 5 bases removed from V and 7 bases from J, the gap between germline ends came to 15 bases. This CDR3 comprises 13 residues. In germline, CDR1 is SGHVS, CDR2 FQNEAQ. The chain's CDR3 is CASSRPGIGEQYF. The CDR3 DNA is TGTGCCAGCAGCCGCCCAGGGATCGGTGAGCAGTACTTC.

This clone was recorded many times. The chain links TRBV5-6 to TRBJ1-1; D may be TRBD1 (5 bases). This CDR3 has 13 residues. From germline, CDR1 is SGHDT and CDR2 YYEEEE. V was trimmed by 0 bases and J by 10 bases, leaving 13 bases between them. Written as DNA, the CDR3 is TGTGCCAGCAGCTTGGCCGGGAGGGGACGAGCTTTCTTT. Protein: CASSLAGRGRAFF. The full variable domain, with the rest looked up from reference TRBV5-6 and TRBJ1-1, is DAGVTQSPTHLIKTRGQQVTLRCSPKSGHDTVSWYQQALGQGPQFIFQYYEEEERQRGNFPDRFSGHQFPNYSSELNVNALLLGDSALYLCASSLAGRGRAFFGQGTRLTVV.